Each of the 20 T cell receptor beta chains below was sequenced from the same sample in a study of response to subunit inactivated influenza vaccine listed by TCRdb under 2018. The library was prepared using RT-PCR. Sequenced on an Illumina HiSeq 2500. In-frame beta chains were kept once TCRdb had trimmed the public reads at Q25 with fastp and called clones with MiXCR. Every CDR3 protein is listed once, alongside the most common genes and DNA of its rows. The sample yields about 830,000 distinct CDR3 sequences; roughly 20% were counted once. The ten biggest clones cover roughly a tenth of the sample. The specimen was PBMCs from blood, collected 5 to 6 days after vaccination. These receptors came from a man aged 45 to 65 who received an inactivated influenza vaccine. Donor details come from another sample of the same person, matched by shared clones.

The V call is TRBV10-2, the J call TRBJ2-6; possibly TRBD1 or TRBD2 for D (6 bases each). CDR1 is WSHSY, CDR2 SAAADI, per germline. The CDR3 has 16 residues. With 6 bases removed from V and 0 bases from J, the gap between germline ends came to 12 bases. The CDR3 here is CASRWGADSGANVLTF. As DNA, the CDR3 is TGCGCCAGCAGGTGGGGGGCAGACTCTGGGGCCAACGTCCTGACTTTC.

This clonotype was detected only a few times. The V and J genes are TRBV4-2 and TRBJ2-5; D gene ambiguous. CDR1 is LGHNA and CDR2 is YNFKEQ in the germline V gene. The CDR3 loop spans 16 amino acids. Trimming took 4 bases from V and 1 from J, leaving 16 bases between them. DNA for the CDR3: TGTGCCAGCAGCCCCGCCTCCAATCCGGGCCAAGAGACCCAGTACTTC. It encodes CASSPASNPGQETQYF.

This clonotype has a handful of counts. The V call is TRBV7-2, the J call TRBJ2-5; unclear D gene. CDR1 and CDR2 from the germline V gene are SGHTA and FQGNSA. Deletions cut 1 base from V and 2 bases from J, with 11 bases between. The CDR3 contains 15 residues. CDR3 protein: CASSLVSAEQETQYF. CDR3 DNA: TGTGCCAGCAGCTTAGTGTCGGCAGAGCAAGAGACCCAGTACTTC.

In this sample, this clonotype turned up a few times. This sequence joins TRBV4-2 and TRBJ2-3; weak D call: TRBD1 (6 bases). Between the trimmed V and J ends, which lost 1 base and 4 bases, there was a span of 9 bases. This CDR3 contains 14 residues. In germline, CDR1 is LGHNA, CDR2 YNFKEQ. The CDR3 loop is CASSQGGGADTQYF. DNA for the CDR3: TGTGCCAGCAGCCAAGGAGGGGGAGCAGATACGCAGTATTTT.

This sequence joins TRBV20-1 and TRBJ2-7; D not certain. This CDR3 is built from 15 residues. The V gene's germline CDR1 is DFQATT and CDR2 SNEGSKA (reference sequence). The V end lost 4 bases, the J end lost 2 bases, and 18 bases lay between the germline ends. CDR3 residues: CSAKPTSPRAYEQYF. In DNA form, the CDR3 reads TGCAGTGCTAAGCCAACCTCACCGAGAGCCTACGAGCAGTACTTC.

The sample holds a few counts of this clonotype. The chain has TRBV6-1 and TRBJ1-5, with D perhaps TRBD1 (6 bases). The CDR3 is 15 amino acids. V dropped 0 bases and J dropped 5 bases, with 11 bases sitting between them. CDR1 is MNHNS, CDR2 SASEGT, per germline. The CDR3 sequence is CASSEAGGGDQPQHF. The CDR3 DNA sequence: TGTGCCAGCAGTGAAGCAGGAGGGGGGGATCAGCCCCAGCATTTT.

This clonotype was counted between two and nine times. This chain uses TRBV24-1 with TRBJ1-1, with D maybe TRBD1 (6 bases). The V end lost 2 bases, the J end lost 4 bases, and 13 bases lay between the germline ends. The CDR3 runs to 15 residues. CDR1 and CDR2 from the germline V gene are KGHDR and SFDVKD. The CDR3 nucleotides read TGTGCCACCAGTGATTCGCCCGGGGGGCGCACTGAAGCTTTCTTT. Translating it yields CATSDSPGGRTEAFF.

This clonotype has more than one count but fewer than ten. The rearrangement uses TRBV4-3 and TRBJ1-4; D remains ambiguous. Germline V gene lookup returns CDR1 LGHNA and CDR2 YSLEER. The CDR3 is 15 residues long. With 0 bases removed from V and 7 bases from J, the gap between germline ends came to 12 bases. CDR3 DNA: TGCGCCAGCAGCCAAGAGGACCGACGCGGTGAAAAACTGTTTTTT. As protein: CASSQEDRRGEKLFF.

This clonotype has a handful of counts. The chain combines TRBV2 with TRBJ2-1; D is unresolved. Between the trimmed V and J ends, which lost 9 bases and 2 bases, there was a span of 11 bases. This CDR3 region has 13 residues. The germline V gene has CDR1 SNHLY and CDR2 FYNNEI. Here the CDR3 reads CARTGGAYNEQFF. As DNA, the CDR3 is TGTGCCAGGACGGGCGGAGCCTACAATGAGCAGTTCTTC.

Ten or more counts support this clonotype. This chain uses TRBV29-1 with TRBJ1-1; 8 bases align to TRBD1. V was clipped by 7 bases and J by 0 bases; unmatched bases: 7. The CDR3 is 14 amino acids. Looked up from germline, CDR1 is SQVTM and CDR2 is ANQGSEA. CDR3 amino acids: CSAPGTGMNTEAFF. The CDR3 nucleotides read TGCAGCGCCCCCGGGACAGGTATGAACACTGAAGCTTTCTTT. Based on the CDR3 plus reference TRBV29-1 and TRBJ1-1, the full variable domain is SAVISQKPSRDICQRGTSLTIQCQVDSQVTMMFWYRQQPGQSLTLIATANQGSEATYESGFVIDKFPISRPNLTFSTLTVSNMSPEDSSIYLCSAPGTGMNTEAFFGQGTRLTVV.

This clonotype was counted a few times. V usage is TRBV27 and J usage is TRBJ2-5; possible D gene TRBD2, 5 bases. V was trimmed by 7 bases and J by 1 base, leaving 7 bases between them. In germline, CDR1 is MNHEY, CDR2 SMNVEV (reference sequence). The CDR3 length is 12 residues. The CDR3 DNA reads TGTGCCAGCAAAGGACTCCAAGAGACCCAGTACTTC. Translation gives CASKGLQETQYF.

This clonotype has a count of ten or more. The chain carries TRBV6-4 and TRBJ2-1; TRBD1 matches 7 bases. The CDR3 is 14 residues long. The V gene's germline CDR1 is MRHNA and CDR2 SNTAGT. V gave up 4 bases and J gave up 0 bases; unmatched junction bases: 0. This chain's CDR3 is CASSGDSSYNEQFF. CDR3 coding DNA: TGTGCCAGCAGTGGGGACAGCTCCTACAATGAGCAGTTCTTC.

In this sample, this clonotype turned up a few times. V gene TRBV27 combines with J gene TRBJ1-5, with 8 bases matching TRBD1. The CDR3 loop spans 15 amino acids. Germline values: CDR1 MNHEY, CDR2 SMNVEV (reference sequence). V lost 6 bases and J lost 2; bases outside the gene matches: 6. CDR3 nucleotides: TGTGCCAGCAGGGCAGGGGGCATCGGCAATCAGCCCCAGCATTTT. Translating gives CASRAGGIGNQPQHF.

This clonotype has ten or more counts. CDR3 coding DNA: TGCAGTGCTAGTTCCGGGGGAACGACCGGGGAGCTGTTTTTT. Protein sequence: CSASSGGTTGELFF. This chain links TRBV20-1 with TRBJ2-2, with a weak D call TRBD2 (6 bases). The CDR3 totals 14 residues. Deletions cut 3 bases from V and 5 bases from J, with 13 bases between. Looked up from germline, CDR1 is DFQATT and CDR2 is SNEGSKA (reference sequence).

This clonotype was recorded a few times. The rearrangement joins TRBV6-5 to TRBJ1-6, with D perhaps TRBD1 (6 bases). The CDR3 loop spans 15 amino acids. V lost 4 bases to trimming and J lost 4 bases, with 11 bases between them. Germline V lookup: CDR1 MNHEY, CDR2 SVGAGI. Written as DNA, the CDR3 is TGTGCCAGCAGTTTGCAGGGGCGTTATAATTCACCCCTCCACTTT. Amino acids: CASSLQGRYNSPLHF.

The rearrangement uses TRBV10-3 and TRBJ2-3; no definite D call. V lost 4 bases to trimming and J lost 2 bases, with 16 bases between them. The germline V gene encodes CDR1 ENHRY and CDR2 SYGVKD. The CDR3 has 16 residues. This chain's CDR3 is CAISALARGNTDTQYF. The CDR3 nucleotides read TGTGCCATCAGTGCCCTGGCCAGAGGAAACACAGATACGCAGTATTTT.

There are a few counts of this clonotype. The chain joins TRBV28 to TRBJ2-5, with unresolved D. The CDR3 spans 13 residues. V was trimmed by 6 bases and J by 5 bases, leaving 13 bases between them. From germline, CDR1 is MDHEN and CDR2 SYDVKM. In DNA, the CDR3 is TGTGCCAGCAGACCAGCCGGAAGGGAGACCCAGTACTTC. Amino acids: CASRPAGRETQYF.

This clonotype came up many times. J is TRBJ2-1 and V is TRBV29-1, with 7 bases fitting TRBD1. The V and J ends lost 2 bases and 7 bases, in that order; junction bases with no gene match: 5. The CDR3 totals 13 residues. Germline values: CDR1 SQVTM, CDR2 ANQGSEA. As DNA, the CDR3 is TGCAGCGTTGAACAACAGGGGCGGAATGAGCAGTTCTTC. It codes for CSVEQQGRNEQFF.

CDR3 protein: CASSQVSGAIYGYTF. DNA for the CDR3: TGCGCCAGCAGCCAAGTCTCAGGGGCGATCTATGGCTACACCTTC. The chain has TRBV4-3 and TRBJ1-2, with D possibly matching TRBD1 (6 bases). The V gene lost 1 base and the J gene lost 4 bases, with 13 bases spanning the gap. The germline gives CDR1 LGHNA, CDR2 YSLEER. CDR3 length: 15 amino acids.

The V gene is TRBV6-1, the J gene TRBJ1-2; no reliable D call. CDR3 length: 13 residues. V was cut by 4 bases and J by 3 bases, with 9 bases left in between. Germline values: CDR1 MNHNS, CDR2 SASEGT. CDR3 in DNA: TGTGCCAGCAGTGCTAGGACCGACTATGGCTACACCTTC. Translation gives CASSARTDYGYTF.